The clone carrying this T cell receptor beta chain was counted ten times or more. The data belong to a study of Graves' ophthalmopathy and Graves' hyperthyroidism. People with hyperthyroidism were aged 18 to 65 and newly diagnosed, under 2 months' duration. Establishment of the diagnosis relied upon clinical symptoms, serum thyroxine, TRAb, thyroid ultrasound and orbital computed tomography. Germline loops: CDR1 MDHEN, CDR2 SYDVKM. The CDR3 extends over 15 amino acids. Unmatched junction bases numbered 9, after V lost 7 bases and J lost 7 bases. Using RNA transcripts, the TCR beta CDR3 regions were amplified. First-round RT-PCR relied on HTBI primers, and a second-round multiplex PCR came next. TCRdb independently ran MiXCR on the multiplex PCR reads; one entry per CDR3 protein. Of some 360,000 distinct CDR3 sequences in the sample, about 17% were seen once.

This clonotype was obtained from an adult woman with stable Graves' hyperthyroidism. The chain carries TRBV28 and TRBJ2-2; 10 bases align to TRBD1. Source material: peripheral blood. The CDR3 DNA reads TGTGCCAGCAACCCTCGGACAGGGGGACGCGGGGAGCTGTTTTTT. Protein sequence: CASNPRTGGRGELFF.